The 2 T cell receptor beta chains listed next were all sequenced from one sample in a study of regulatory T cells in long-lasting Graves disease (dated by TCRdb to the early 2020s). According to the study, the label for this sample's time point signals: newly diagnosed GD, antithyroid drugs for less than 3 months. For both TCR sequencing and RNA sequencing, RNA was extracted from PBMCs in TRIzol. To prepare the library, multiplex PCR was applied. TCRdb names Illumina HiSeq 4000 as the instrument used. TCR beta libraries were built with iRepertoire HTBI primers and Arm-PCR amplification of CDR3 regions. The raw public reads went through TCRdb reprocessing: fastp at Q25, MiXCR clone calling, in-frame beta chains kept. Every CDR3 protein is listed once, alongside the most common genes and DNA of its rows. The sample profile shows around 480,000 distinct CDR3 sequences; roughly 15% of them were found once. 12% of the sample goes to the ten largest clones.

These records were also assigned to another study, of T cells in Graves' hyperthyroidism and ophthalmopathy.

The material was peripheral blood mononuclear cells (PBMCs), obtained at new diagnosis, from a patient treated with antithyroid drugs. The source is a man aged 35 to 55 with Graves disease. Donor details come from another sample of the same person, matched by shared clones.

V usage is TRBV19 and J usage is TRBJ2-5, with 8 bases lining up with TRBD1. This CDR3 has 15 residues. J lost 4 bases, V lost 3 bases, and 7 bases had no gene match. The germline V gene encodes CDR1 LNHDA and CDR2 SQIVND (reference sequence). CDR3 sequence (DNA): TGTGCCAGTAGTATCCCCCTCGGACAGGGAGAGACCCAGTACTTC. It encodes CASSIPLGQGETQYF.

The rearrangement links TRBV15 to TRBJ2-1; weak D call: TRBD2 (6 bases). The V gene lost 1 base and the J gene lost 7 bases, with 11 bases spanning the gap. CDR3 length equals 14 residues. Looked up from germline, CDR1 is LNHNV and CDR2 is YYDKDF (reference sequence). The DNA for the CDR3 is TGTGCCACCAGCAGAGCTGGAGGGTTGAATGAGCAGTTCTTC. This gives the protein CATSRAGGLNEQFF. Full variable domain (remainder filled in from reference TRBV15 and TRBJ2-1): DAMVIQNPRYQVTQFGKPVTLSCSQTLNHNVMYWYQQKSSQAPKLLFHYYDKDFNNEADTPDNFQSRRPNTSFCFLDIRSPGLGDTAMYLCATSRAGGLNEQFFGPGTRLTVL.